The clone carrying this T cell receptor (beta chain) was counted ten times or more. The antigen is not known. Whole blood was used without fractionation, so all unsorted peripheral T cells were included. Control samples came from ten uninfected healthy donors, four of them resampled after approximately three months. The RNA source was an approximately 2.6 ml peripheral blood draw. Alpha and beta constant-region primers primed reverse transcription of around 550 ng RNA. Each of the alpha and beta chains got its own library through chain-specific third strand synthesis with indices. TCRdb reprocessed the 5' RACE reads with MiXCR, giving one entry per CDR3 protein. The sample has more than 15,000 distinct CDR3 sequences; 5.5% are singletons. These data originate in a study of HIV-infected patients and healthy controls. Study-wide results and limits: HIV-infected patients shared fewer CDR3 sequences between individuals than healthy controls. The study did not determine the donors' HLA types.

The germline V gene encodes CDR1 LNHDA and CDR2 SQIVND (reference sequence). This CDR3 comprises 14 residues. V was pared by 4 bases and J by 2 bases, with 2 bases of the junction left unmatched. The origin of this receptor is an adult in good health. Sequencing was performed on blood. The rearrangement joins TRBV19 to TRBJ1-5; 7 bases match TRBD1. Here the CDR3 reads CASSTTGGNQPQHF. Here the CDR3 DNA reads TGTGCCAGTAGTACAACAGGGGGCAATCAGCCCCAGCATTTT.